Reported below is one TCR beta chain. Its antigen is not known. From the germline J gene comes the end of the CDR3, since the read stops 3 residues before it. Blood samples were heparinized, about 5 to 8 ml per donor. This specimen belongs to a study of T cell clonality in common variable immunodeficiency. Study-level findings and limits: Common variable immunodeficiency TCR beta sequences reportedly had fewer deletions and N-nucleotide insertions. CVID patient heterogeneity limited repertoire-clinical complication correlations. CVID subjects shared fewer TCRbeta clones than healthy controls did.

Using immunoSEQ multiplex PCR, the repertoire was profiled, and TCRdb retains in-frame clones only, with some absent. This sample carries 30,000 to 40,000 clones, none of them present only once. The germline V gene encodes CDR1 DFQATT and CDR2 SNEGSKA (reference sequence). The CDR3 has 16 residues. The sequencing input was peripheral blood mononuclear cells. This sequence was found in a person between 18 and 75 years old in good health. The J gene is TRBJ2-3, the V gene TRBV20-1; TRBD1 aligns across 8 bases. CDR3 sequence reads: CSARDRRTGYNQPQYF. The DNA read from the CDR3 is TGCAGTGCTAGAGATCGTAGGACAGGGTACAATCAGCCG.